The 19 T cell receptor beta chains listed next were all sequenced from one sample in a study of blood T cells in healthy people across ages. Then a second PCR, running roughly 7 to 12 cycles, was carried out with a sample-barcoded 5' primer and a J-beta primer mix. TCRdb called the 5' RACE reads again in MiXCR, with one record for every CDR3 protein. This repertoire shows about 1,800,000 distinct CDR3 sequences, roughly 27% found once; its top ten account for roughly 8%. Sequencing input: blood. Every receptor here comes from a woman in her 30s in good health.

This clonotype was observed a handful of times. The chain is built from TRBV6-5 and TRBJ1-4, with TRBD1 identical over 8 bases. Germline V gives CDR1 MNHEY, CDR2 SVGAGI. The V and J ends lost 7 bases and 3 bases, in that order; junction bases with no gene match: 4. The CDR3 loop spans 14 amino acids. The DNA of the CDR3 is TGTGCCAGCACCAAGGACAGGGCTAATGAAAAACTGTTTTTT. Amino acid sequence: CASTKDRANEKLFF.

In this sample, this clonotype turned up a few times. The J gene is TRBJ2-6, the V gene TRBV19, with D uncertain. CDR3 length equals 14 residues. V lost 3 bases and J lost 2, with 5 bases in between. Germline-derived CDR1 and CDR2 are LNHDA and SQIVND (reference sequence). The CDR3 sequence: CASSIGAGANVLTF. Written as DNA, the CDR3 is TGTGCCAGTAGTATTGGCGCTGGGGCCAACGTCCTGACTTTC. Variable domain in full (rest from reference TRBV19 and TRBJ2-6): DGGITQSPKYLFRKEGQNVTLSCEQNLNHDAMYWYRQDPGQGLRLIYYSQIVNDFQKGDIAEGYSVSREKKESFPLTVTSAQKNPTAFYLCASSIGAGANVLTFGAGSRLTVL.

The V and J genes are TRBV29-1 and TRBJ1-5; the match to TRBD1 covers 9 bases. The germline V gene has CDR1 SQVTM and CDR2 ANQGSEA. This CDR3 region has 14 residues. V shed 7 bases, J shed 6 bases, and the junction held 10 bases outside the gene matches. In nucleotides, the CDR3 is TGCAGCGCCCTACTACAGGGGGCTCGTCAGCCCCAGCATTTT. This sequence encodes CSALLQGARQPQHF.

This clonotype was seen at least ten times. In DNA form, the CDR3 reads TGTGCCAGCAGCTGGACCGGGACTAGCACAGATACGCAGTATTTT. As protein: CASSWTGTSTDTQYF. The chain carries TRBV7-2 and TRBJ2-3; D may be TRBD2 (6 bases). V shed 4 bases and J shed 0 bases, with 11 bases lying between them. The CDR3 is made up of 15 amino acids. The germline CDR1 and CDR2 sequences are SGHTA and FQGNSA.

This clonotype was recorded many times. The V gene is TRBV19, the J gene TRBJ2-5, with 8 bases matching TRBD2. The germline V gene has CDR1 LNHDA and CDR2 SQIVND (reference sequence). This CDR3 has 16 residues. V shed 3 bases, J shed 0 bases, and the junction held 6 bases outside the gene matches. The CDR3 protein is CASSIRRGAYQETQYF. CDR3 in DNA: TGTGCCAGTAGTATTAGGCGGGGGGCGTACCAAGAGACCCAGTACTTC.

The chain links TRBV30 to TRBJ1-2; a weak D match, TRBD1 (5 bases). Trimming pared 0 bases from V and 8 bases from J, leaving 16 bases between. This CDR3 comprises 14 residues. CDR1 and CDR2 (germline): GTSNPN, SVGIG (reference sequence). For the CDR3, the DNA is TGTGCCTGGAGTGTACTAGGGGAGCTAAGCGGCTACACCTTC. Protein: CAWSVLGELSGYTF.

V usage is TRBV12-3 or TRBV12-4 and J usage is TRBJ2-3; D uncertain. The CDR3 runs 13 residues. Trimming shortened V by 5 bases and J by 11 bases, and 17 bases separated the two germline ends. CDR3 nucleotides: TGTGCCAGCAGTGGAAATAGACCAGATGTGCAGTATTTT. Amino acids: CASSGNRPDVQYF.

The genes are TRBV28 and TRBJ2-3; 12 bases line up with TRBD2. The germline V gene has CDR1 MDHEN and CDR2 SYDVKM. After removal of 8 bases from V and 5 bases from J, the junction contained 5 bases not matched to a gene. The length of the CDR3 is 14 residues. CDR3 sequence reads: CASLAGGQGDTQYF. CDR3 DNA sequence: TGTGCCAGCCTAGCGGGGGGGCAGGGAGATACGCAGTATTTT.

This clonotype showed up many times. The V and J genes are TRBV4-3 and TRBJ2-1, with TRBD1 as a possible D gene (5 bases). The germline V gene has CDR1 LGHNA and CDR2 YSLEER. CDR3 length: 14 amino acids. V lost 2 bases, J lost 7 bases, and 12 bases lay in between. CDR3 nucleotide sequence: TGCGCCAGCAGCCAACTCCCCCCAGGGAATGAGCAGTTCTTC. Translation gives CASSQLPPGNEQFF.

Comments on this clonotype: Because the CDR3's place on the DNA is in doubt, the DNA is left out and the CDR3 is given as listed by TCRdb. The CDR3 sequence: CASSVGVAGGIRYF. The chain uses TRBV9 and TRBJ2-7; TRBD2 is the table's D call, not checked against the DNA. The CDR3 spans 14 amino acids, including both terminal residues. CDR1 SGDLS and CDR2 YYNGEE come from the germline V gene.

As to this clonotype: One base separates it from a far larger clone, so it is likely a read error. The chain couples TRBV20-1 to TRBJ2-1; D is undetermined. With 3 bases removed from V and 0 bases from J, the gap between germline ends came to 12 bases. The CDR3 extends over 15 amino acids. Germline V gives CDR1 DFQATT, CDR2 SNEGSKA (reference sequence). CDR3 bases: TGCAGTGCTAGGGGTCTGGCCAGCTCCTACAATGAGCAGTTCTTC. Its translation: CSARGLASSYNEQFF.

The chain links TRBV19 to TRBJ2-1; 11 bases map to TRBD2. Germline CDR1 and CDR2: LNHDA and SQIVND (reference sequence). The CDR3 totals 15 residues. Trimming took 5 bases from V and 6 from J; bases not matched to a gene: 6. Here the CDR3 DNA reads TGTGCCAGTAGTTCCCATAGCGGGGGGGCCAATGAGCAGTTCTTC. It is translated as CASSSHSGGANEQFF. The entire variable domain, with the rest obtained from reference TRBV19 and TRBJ2-1, is as follows: DGGITQSPKYLFRKEGQNVTLSCEQNLNHDAMYWYRQDPGQGLRLIYYSQIVNDFQKGDIAEGYSVSREKKESFPLTVTSAQKNPTAFYLCASSSHSGGANEQFFGPGTRLTVL.

This clonotype came up a few times. Being one base from a much bigger clone, this may be a read error. The chain employs TRBV7-2 and TRBJ2-7; 9 bases line up with TRBD1. The CDR3 runs 15 residues. Germline V gene data show CDR1 as SGHTA and CDR2 as FQGNSA. V lost 3 bases, J lost 5 bases, and 8 bases stayed unmatched. The CDR3 DNA follows: TGTGCCAGCAGCTTGGGGGACAGGGAGTTGAACGAGCAGTACTTC. This gives the protein CASSLGDRELNEQYF. Full variable domain (missing parts from reference TRBV7-2 and TRBJ2-7): GAGVSQSPSNKVTEKGKDVELRCDPISGHTALYWYRQSLGQGLEFLIYFQGNSAPDKSGLPSDRFSAERTGGSVSTLTIQRTQQEDSAVYLCASSLGDRELNEQYFGPGTRLTVT.

This clonotype was recorded a few times. The CDR3 nucleotides read TGCGCCAGCAGCCAGGACTGGCGTGAAGCTTTCTTT. Residues: CASSQDWREAFF. The chain is built from TRBV5-1 and TRBJ1-1, with unresolved D. Germline values: CDR1 SGHRS, CDR2 YFSETQ. The CDR3 is 12 residues long. V was trimmed by 4 bases and J by 7 bases, leaving 11 bases between them.

In its sample, this clonotype was seen many times. The genes are TRBV20-1 and TRBJ2-3; no definite D call. The length of the CDR3 is 14 residues. The V gene lost 6 bases and the J gene lost 2 bases, with 15 bases spanning the gap. Germline assignment: CDR1 DFQATT and CDR2 SNEGSKA (reference sequence). CDR3: CSALVPRATDTQYF. The CDR3 DNA reads TGCAGTGCCCTAGTCCCCCGAGCCACAGATACGCAGTATTTT.

This clonotype has only a few counts. The V gene is TRBV12-3 or TRBV12-4, the J gene TRBJ1-3; TRBD1 matches 12 bases. V was pared by 5 bases and J by 0 bases, with 8 bases of the junction left unmatched. This CDR3 is 18 amino acids long. This CDR3 reads CASSPGQGATVSGNTIYF. Written as DNA, the CDR3 is TGTGCCAGCAGTCCGGGACAGGGGGCAACAGTCTCTGGAAACACCATATATTTT.

This clonotype was seen only a few times. The DNA for the CDR3 is TGTGCCAGCAGTTTGGTCCGGTCTAGCGGGGGCAATGAGCAGTTCTTC. It encodes CASSLVRSSGGNEQFF. The V and J genes are TRBV27 and TRBJ2-1, with 10 nucleotides matching TRBD2. V dropped 3 bases and J dropped 6; count of bases not matched to a gene: 8. The CDR3 extends over 16 amino acids. Germline lookup yields CDR1 MNHEY and CDR2 SMNVEV (reference sequence).

This clonotype was picked up one time. The chain has TRBV7-8 and TRBJ1-4, with TRBD1 matching over 7 bases. There are 16 residues in the CDR3. Germline-derived CDR1 and CDR2 are SGHVS and FQNEAQ. The junction had 9 bases not matched to a gene; V was cut back by 1 base and J by 7 bases. CDR3 loop: CASSLDAWRGLEKLFF. In DNA form, the CDR3 reads TGTGCCAGCAGCTTAGACGCATGGAGGGGGCTTGAAAAACTGTTTTTT.

This clonotype has a handful of counts. The chain combines TRBV27 with TRBJ1-1; D remains ambiguous. V was pared by 5 bases and J by 1 base, with 17 bases between. Germline lookup yields CDR1 MNHEY and CDR2 SMNVEV (reference sequence). The CDR3 is 16 amino acids. DNA of the CDR3: TGTGCCAGCAGTCTACGCGGCAGGACGTCGAACACTGAAGCTTTCTTT. This sequence encodes CASSLRGRTSNTEAFF.